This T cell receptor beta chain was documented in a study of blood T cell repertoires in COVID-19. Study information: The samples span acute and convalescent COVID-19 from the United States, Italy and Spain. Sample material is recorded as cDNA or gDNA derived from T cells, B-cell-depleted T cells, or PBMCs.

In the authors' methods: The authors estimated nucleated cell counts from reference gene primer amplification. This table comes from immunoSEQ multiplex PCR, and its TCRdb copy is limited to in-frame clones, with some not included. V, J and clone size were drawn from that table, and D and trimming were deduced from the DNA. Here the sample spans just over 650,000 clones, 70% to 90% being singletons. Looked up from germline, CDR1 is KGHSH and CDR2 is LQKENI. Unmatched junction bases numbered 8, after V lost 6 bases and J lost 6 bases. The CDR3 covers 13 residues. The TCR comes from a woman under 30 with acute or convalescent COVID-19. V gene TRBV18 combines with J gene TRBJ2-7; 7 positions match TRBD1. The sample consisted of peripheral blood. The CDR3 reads CASSLDRASEQYF. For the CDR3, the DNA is TGTGCCAGCTCCCTCGACAGGGCTAGCGAGCAGTACTTC.